The subject of this entry is one T cell receptor (beta chain). Its antigen is still unknown. Triplicate sorts, 250,000 to 350,000 cells apiece, were made for each CD8+ T cell subset. CD45RO-CCR7+CD27+CD95- cells counted as naive CD8+ T cells. The sample is drawn from a study of CXCR3-negative and CXCR3-positive naive CD8 T cells. Overall study results and limits: A higher hydrophobicity marked the TRB CDR3s of CXCR3-positive naive cells versus CXCR3-negative naive cells.

UMI labels and 5' RACE were used to prepare the TRB cDNA libraries. TCRdb re-called the 5' RACE reads and shows each CDR3 protein once, DNA omitted. This sample contains about 150,000 distinct CDR3 sequences. Germline V gene sequence: CDR1 LNHDA, CDR2 SQIVND (reference sequence). The CDR3 runs 15 residues. This sequence was found in a human donor in good health. Some clones in this sample may be carry-over from other donors' samples. The specimen was naive CXCR3+ CD8+ T cells from blood. Subset here: CD45RO-CCR7+CD27+CD95- naive CD8+ T cells expressing CXCR3 (TNR3+). This rearrangement joins TRBV19 to TRBJ2-7. The CDR3 sequence is CASRLSTRSPSEQYF.